Given below is one T cell receptor beta chain in context. The antigen is undetermined. In blood CD8+ and CD4+ T cells, TCR beta underwent sequencing. It was negative isolation that provided the CD8+ and CD4+ T cells, whereas TEMRA cells were enriched by FACS. This sample is part of a study of CD8 T cells in Susac syndrome. Points from the study as a whole: The authors acknowledged that the study's TCR sequencing and HLA analysis involved relatively few individuals.

Random hexamers were used to reverse transcribe an amount of roughly 0.45 to 1 ug RNA. Amplification of TCR beta CDR3 used immunoSEQ multiplex PCR across 54 Vbeta and 13 Jbeta. TCRdb recomputed calls from the immunoSEQ multiplex PCR reads with MiXCR, one row per CDR3 protein. The sample gives 71,000 or so distinct CDR3 sequences, around 93% of which show up once; less than 0.16% is in the top ten. V was pared by 4 bases and J by 1 base, with 7 bases of the junction left unmatched. The CDR3 totals 16 residues. Germline V lookup: CDR1 LGHNA, CDR2 YNFKEQ. This TCR derives from a human donor with Susac syndrome. This rearrangement joins TRBV4-2 to TRBJ2-5; 9 nucleotides align to TRBD2. Sequencing was carried out using CD4+ T cells from PBMCs. CDR3: CASSRLSGGSQETQYF. The CDR3 coding sequence is TGTGCCAGCAGCCGCCTTAGCGGGGGTTCCCAAGAGACCCAGTACTTC.